Following are 9 T cell receptor beta chains from one sample sequenced in a study of regulatory T cells in long-lasting Graves disease (dated by TCRdb to about 2021). The library was made by multiplex PCR. The sequencer listed for this sample is Illumina HiSeq 4000. To build TCR beta libraries, CDR3 regions were amplified by Arm-PCR using iRepertoire HTBI primers. The public reads were run again by TCRdb, first through fastp at Q25 and then through MiXCR, and only productive beta chains were kept. Under each unique CDR3 protein, matching rows form one entry showing the most common genes and DNA. The sample table lists approximately 540,000 distinct CDR3 sequences, about 11% of them with a count of one. About 8.3% of the sample is in the top ten clones. The meaning of the sample's time point label: newly diagnosed GD, antithyroid drugs for less than 3 months. For both TCR sequencing and RNA sequencing, RNA was extracted from PBMCs using TRIzol.

The same sample was also used in a study of T cells in Graves' hyperthyroidism and ophthalmopathy.

The specimen was peripheral blood mononuclear cells (PBMCs), collected at new diagnosis, from a patient treated with antithyroid drugs. These receptors were collected from a woman under 40 with Graves disease. Donor details come from another sample of the same person, matched by shared clones.

This clonotype was picked up many times. V is TRBV30 and J is TRBJ2-7; 8 nucleotides line up with TRBD2. Losses at the gene ends were 8 bases for V and 4 bases for J; bases not matched to a gene: 10. The V gene's germline CDR1 is GTSNPN and CDR2 SVGIG (reference sequence). CDR3 length: 13 residues. The CDR3 DNA is TGTGCCGGGACTCTAGCGGGTGGATACGAGCAGTACTTC. Its translation is CAGTLAGGYEQYF.

The chain links TRBV29-1 to TRBJ1-2; D ambiguous. Deletions cut 7 bases from V and 5 bases from J, with 11 bases between. Per the germline V gene, CDR1 is SQVTM and CDR2 is ANQGSEA. This CDR3 has 11 amino acids. In nucleotides, the CDR3 is TGCAGCGCCTGGATCGATTATGGCTACACCTTC. Its translation is CSAWIDYGYTF.

This clonotype was found many times. The chain uses TRBV29-1 and TRBJ2-3, with D unresolved. Between the trimmed V and J ends, which lost 2 bases and 6 bases, there was a span of 12 bases. Germline CDR1 reads SQVTM; CDR2 reads ANQGSEA. The CDR3 spans 13 residues. In nucleotides, the CDR3 is TGCAGCGTTGAATCGGCCAGCCGGGATACGCAGTATTTT. Translated, it gives CSVESASRDTQYF.

The chain has TRBV5-6 and TRBJ2-2; 12 bases match TRBD2. Losses at the gene ends were 4 bases for V and 7 bases for J; bases not matched to a gene: 14. The CDR3 runs to 18 residues. Germline values: CDR1 SGHDT, CDR2 YYEEEE. As DNA, the CDR3 is TGTGCCAGCAGCCCCCTAGAGACTAGCGGGAGTTGGAACGGGGAGCTGTTTTTT. Translation gives CASSPLETSGSWNGELFF.

This clonotype occurred many times. The chain recombines TRBV2 with TRBJ1-1; D is possibly TRBD1 (5 bases). CDR1 SNHLY and CDR2 FYNNEI come from the germline V gene. Trimming removed 10 bases at V and 1 base at J, with 13 bases between. The CDR3 is 13 residues long. The CDR3 bases are TGTGCCACCGGGACGGAGGCGAACACTGAAGCTTTCTTT. Its translation is CATGTEANTEAFF.

This clonotype has at least ten counts. This rearrangement joins TRBV9 to TRBJ1-1; TRBD1 matches 7 bases. The CDR3 length is 14 residues. Germline CDR1 and CDR2: SGDLS and YYNGEE. With 3 bases clipped from V and 8 bases from J, the junction kept 10 bases outside the gene matches. The CDR3: CASSGGTDLTEAFF. For the CDR3, the DNA is TGTGCCAGCAGCGGAGGGACAGACCTTACAGAAGCTTTCTTT. The whole variable domain, filled in from reference TRBV9 and TRBJ1-1, reads DSGVTQTPKHLITATGQRVTLRCSPRSGDLSVYWYQQSLDQGLQFLIQYYNGEERAKGNILERFSAQQFPDLHSELNLSSLELGDSALYFCASSGGTDLTEAFFGQGTRLTVV.

The rearrangement links TRBV11-1 to TRBJ2-5; TRBD2 matches 10 bases. The last part of the DNA fits TRBJ2-1 better; the J call may be wrong. This CDR3 comprises 17 residues. Germline V lookup: CDR1 SGHAT, CDR2 FQDESV (reference sequence). Here the CDR3 DNA reads TGTGCCAGCAGCCCACAGACTAGCGGGCGCACAAACAATGAGCAGTTCTTC. This encodes CASSPQTSGRTNNEQFF.

The table lists this clonotype with many counts. The chain uses TRBV6-2 or TRBV6-3 and TRBJ2-3; TRBD1 matches at 7 bases. This CDR3 comprises 14 residues. Germline V gene lookup returns CDR1 MNHEY and CDR2 SVGEGT. V shed 7 bases and J 5 bases; nucleotides not matched to a gene: 9. CDR3 in DNA: TGTGCCAGCACTCCACCGGCAGGGGGAGATACGCAGTATTTT. It translates to CASTPPAGGDTQYF.

This clonotype was recorded at least ten times. This chain links TRBV18 with TRBJ2-1, with TRBD2 matching 10 bases. This CDR3 comprises 16 residues. V was clipped by 0 bases and J by 2 bases; unmatched bases: 1. CDR1 and CDR2 from the germline V gene are KGHSH and LQKENI. In nucleotides, the CDR3 is TGTGCCAGCTCACCACCTACTAGCGGGACCTACAATGAGCAGTTCTTC. This codes for CASSPPTSGTYNEQFF.